This TCR beta chain was recovered during a study of blood T cell repertoires in COVID-19. Study details: Samples came from the United States, Italy and Spain, spanning acute and convalescent COVID-19. PBMCs, B-cell-depleted T cells, or T cells provided the cDNA or gDNA that made up the material.

A note on this clone: Within the sample, other DNA sequences also encode this same CDR3.

Per the study methods: Amplifying reference gene primers gave estimates of nucleated cell counts. TCRdb's copy holds only in-frame clones and misses some; the assay was immunoSEQ multiplex PCR. V and J calls and clone size are as listed in that table; D and trimming were resolved from the DNA. Among 200,000 to 300,000 clones listed, 85% to 90% were seen once. Sequenced sample: peripheral blood. The TCR sequence derives from a woman in her thirties or forties with acute or convalescent COVID-19.

The CDR3 bases are TGTGCCAGCAGCTCCGGACAGGGCAGGAATGAGCAGTTCTTC. Protein: CASSSGQGRNEQFF. This chain links TRBV5-4 with TRBJ2-1; the match to TRBD1 covers 8 bases. After removal of 3 bases from V and 7 bases from J, the junction contained 6 bases not matched to a gene. Germline lookup yields CDR1 SGHNT and CDR2 YYREEE (reference sequence). CDR3 size: 14 residues. The full variable domain, its missing parts supplied by reference TRBV5-4 and TRBJ2-1, is ETGVTQSPTHLIKTRGQQVTLRCSSQSGHNTVSWYQQALGQGPQFIFQYYREEENGRGNFPPRFSGLQFPNYSSELNVNALELDDSALYLCASSSGQGRNEQFFGPGTRLTVL.